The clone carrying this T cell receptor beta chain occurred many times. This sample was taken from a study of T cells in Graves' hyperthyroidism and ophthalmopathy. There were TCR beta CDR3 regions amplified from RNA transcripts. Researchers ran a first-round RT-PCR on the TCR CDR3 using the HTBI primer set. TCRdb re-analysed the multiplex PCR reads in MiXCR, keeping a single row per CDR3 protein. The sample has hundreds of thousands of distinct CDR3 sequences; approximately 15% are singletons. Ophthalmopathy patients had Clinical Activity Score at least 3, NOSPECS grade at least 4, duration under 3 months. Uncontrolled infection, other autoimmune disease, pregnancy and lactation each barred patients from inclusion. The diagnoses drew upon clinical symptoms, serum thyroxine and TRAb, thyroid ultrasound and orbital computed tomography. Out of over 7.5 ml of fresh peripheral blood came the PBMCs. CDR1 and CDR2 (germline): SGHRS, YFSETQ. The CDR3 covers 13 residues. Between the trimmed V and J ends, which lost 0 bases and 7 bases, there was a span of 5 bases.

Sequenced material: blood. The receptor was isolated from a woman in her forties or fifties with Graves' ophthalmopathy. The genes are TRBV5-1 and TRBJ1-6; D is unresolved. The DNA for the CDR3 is TGCGCCAGCAGCTTGGGCCGCAATTCACCCCTCCACTTT. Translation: CASSLGRNSPLHF.